Described below is a single TCR beta chain sequence and its context. What it binds is not known. This CDR3 contains 13 residues. V was pared by 6 bases and J by 4 bases, with 12 bases between. CDR1 SEHNR and CDR2 FQNEAQ come from the germline V gene (reference sequence). This specimen belongs to a study of cytomegalovirus exposure and HLA in healthy donors. Study background: There were a few hundred genotyped donors. Of these, roughly 86% fell in the genetic ancestry cluster associated with self-reported Caucasian donors.

PCR amplification relied on 60 Vbeta primers (plus 13 Jbeta primers). The assay was immunoSEQ multiplex PCR, and TCRdb's table has in-frame clones only and misses some. Altogether around 150,000 clones are present, around 86% being singletons, with the ten largest covering 1.9%. Overall study findings and caveats: An analysis done earlier found most TCR beta V segments productive about 90% or about 30% of the time. Later on, an analysis showed TCR association rates differing by HLA locus, with DRB1 the most and HLA-C the fewest. A later analysis reportedly found that, within productive TCRs, an Asian-associated ancestry cluster had fewer N-insertions than the mean observed across the approximately 700 donors.

This sequence joins TRBV7-9 and TRBJ1-2, with TRBD1 as a possible D gene (5 bases). This TCR was recovered from a human donor in good health. The material sequenced was PBMCs. The CDR3 DNA is TGTGCCAGCAGATCTGATAGGGGCTATGGCTACACCTTC. It encodes CASRSDRGYGYTF.